The rows below give T cell receptor beta chains drawn from one sample of a study of blood T cell repertoires in COVID-19. The assay was immunoSEQ multiplex PCR, and TCRdb's table has in-frame clones only and misses some. The table has just over 300,000 clones, approximately 83% seen once. Sequences were obtained from PBMCs or T cells enriched from blood (not recorded which). Receptor source: a man aged 30-40 years who had recovered from COVID-19. The CDR3 runs from the conserved cysteine through the conserved F or W.

>TRBJ2-7|TRBV2
CASSVDRSSSYEQYF
>TRBJ1-2|TRBV7-9
CASSLGQGVFTF
>TRBJ1-4|TRBV7-8
CASSPTISPVNEKLFF
>TRBJ2-7|TRBV2
CASKGLAGTSVEQYF
>TRBJ1-3|TRBV9
CASSVTLSGSFGNTIYF
>TRBJ1-1|TRBV27
CASSSRQFEAFF
>TRBJ1-6|TRBV15
CATSREYNSPLHF
>TRBJ1-1|TRBV5-1
CASHMRGGTEAFF
>TRBJ2-3|TRBV4-2
CASSQRPSGGITDTQYF
>TRBJ2-5|TRBV7-6
CASSQRAGAPIQETQYF
>TRBJ2-4|TRBV24-1
CAKTRRDRRLAKNIQYF
>TRBJ1-3|TRBV30
CAWATGSGNTIYF
>TRBJ2-7|TRBV27
CASSYYPEYEQYF
>TRBJ2-5|TRBV11-2
CASSFSVQQYF
>TRBJ2-5|TRBV12-3/TRBV12-4
CASSLVLQETQYF
>TRBJ2-3|TRBV11-2
CASSLLGGRGTDTQYF
>TRBJ1-3|TRBV18
CASSPAGLGYGNTIYF
>TRBJ1-2|TRBV4-2
CASSVQGTNYGYTF
>TRBJ1-6|TRBV19
CASSLQGLGSPLHF
>TRBJ1-2|TRBV2
CASSGDGTDYGYTF
>TRBJ2-7|TRBV9
CASSVADSGEQYF
>TRBJ2-7|TRBV30
CAWGQGEVGEQYF
>TRBJ1-2|TRBV2
CASSESRGSYGYTF
>TRBJ1-5|TRBV4-2
CASSLGTDNQPQHF
>TRBJ1-2|TRBV30
CAWRSSDSYGYTF
>TRBJ1-1|TRBV29-1
CSGRTGLGWTEAFF
>TRBJ1-2|TRBV6-5
CASSYGAGGYTF
>TRBJ1-5|TRBV5-6
CASSLTGGNQPQHF
>TRBJ2-3|TRBV10-3
CATSSGGATDTQYF
>TRBJ1-4|TRBV9
CASSQGGGGEKLFF
>TRBJ1-1|TRBV30
CACKNRQKLEAFF
>TRBJ1-6|TRBV6-5
CASSITGYNSPLHF
>TRBJ2-2|TRBV27
CASSFRGRATGELFF
>TRBJ2-7|TRBV7-9
CASSARGRTGTHEQYF
>TRBJ1-1|TRBV5-1
CASALAVMNTEAFF
>TRBJ1-5|TRBV7-2
CASSLGFEGSPQHF
>TRBJ1-2|TRBV7-2
CASSVGTGNFYGYTF
>TRBJ1-1|TRBV11-3
CASSLEQEIVSEAFF
>TRBJ2-1|TRBV29-1
CSVVPGSSYNEQFF
>TRBJ2-3|TRBV9
CASSVEGSGGLDTQYF
>TRBJ1-6|TRBV6-5
CASRQFYNSPLHF
>TRBJ1-2|TRBV6-5
CASSYDRGYFGYTF
>TRBJ1-4|TRBV6-5
CASSLTGGSREKLFF
>TRBJ2-1|TRBV5-4
CASSPGSPAGGNNEQFF
>TRBJ2-2|TRBV2
CASSEAGGQWTGELFF
>TRBJ1-1|TRBV6-5
CASRSDRLEAFF
>TRBJ1-4|TRBV18
CASSREAGGVKEKLFF
>TRBJ2-7|TRBV5-1
CASSPLLGGQGNEQYF
>TRBJ1-1|TRBV3-1/TRBV3-2
CASSVTGYTEAFF
>TRBJ1-1|TRBV10-3
CAISEADRGKAEAFF